Listed below are T cell receptor beta chains from one sample, sequenced in a study of blood T cell repertoires in COVID-19. Measured with immunoSEQ multiplex PCR; TCRdb has only the in-frame clones, and not every one. The sample lists some 240,000 clones, roughly 80% occurring once. Sequences were obtained from peripheral blood. These receptors were taken from a woman of 80 years or more with COVID-19, enrolled during active disease. CDR3s include the opening cysteine and the closing phenylalanine or tryptophan. The order of the fields is clone size, J gene, D gene, V gene, CDR3 length, CDR3 DNA, CDR3 protein. The D gene is left open where the match is weak. For some rows the clone size is stated as once, few or many, or as a class when expanded; others skip it.

NA	TRBJ2-2	NA	TRBV7-2	13	TGTGCCAGCAGCTTCTTAGCGACCGGGGAGCTGTTTTTT	CASSFLATGELFF
NA	TRBJ1-5	NA	TRBV30	15	TGTGCCTGGAGTTTTCCAGGGCTCGGGAGTCAGCCCCAGCATTTT	CAWSFPGLGSQPQHF
NA	TRBJ1-5	TRBD1	TRBV28	17	TGTGCCAGCAGTCATATCCGGGACAGCGATAGCAATCAGCCCCAGCATTTT	CASSHIRDSDSNQPQHF
NA	TRBJ2-1	NA	TRBV30	13	TGTGCCTGGAGTGTCTCTGCCTACAATGAGCAGTTCTTC	CAWSVSAYNEQFF
NA	TRBJ2-3	TRBD2	TRBV7-9	18	TGTGCCAGCAGCTTAGCGGGCGGGAGGGCCAGGTCCACAGATACGCAGTATTTT	CASSLAGGRARSTDTQYF
NA	TRBJ2-5	NA	TRBV9	13	TGTGCCAGCAGCGTAGCAGGGGTCGAGACCCAGTACTTC	CASSVAGVETQYF
few	TRBJ2-3	NA	TRBV18	14	TGTGCCAGCTTCATGGCGGGAAGCACAGATACGCAGTATTTT	CASFMAGSTDTQYF
NA	TRBJ2-5	TRBD2	TRBV29-1	14	TGCAGCGTTGGGCGGACGGGGGGGAGGGAGACCCAGTACTTC	CSVGRTGGRETQYF
NA	TRBJ2-7	TRBD1	TRBV9	15	TGTGCCAGCAGCGTAGGGACAGGAAGCTCCTACGAGCAGTACTTC	CASSVGTGSSYEQYF
NA	TRBJ2-3	TRBD2	TRBV6-5	15	TGTGCCAGCAGTCAACTAGCGGAGGCGGGAGATACGCAGTATTTT	CASSQLAEAGDTQYF
once	TRBJ1-2	TRBD1	TRBV7-3	13	TGTGCCAGCAGCTACGGAGGGGGCGATGGCTACACCTTC	CASSYGGGDGYTF
once	TRBJ2-1	TRBD1	TRBV30	15	TGTGCCTGGAGTAAGGACAGGGGGTCTTACAATGAGCAGTTCTTC	CAWSKDRGSYNEQFF
NA	TRBJ1-1	NA	TRBV7-9	15	TGTGCCAGCAGCTTAGGAGTGGGGCCTGGGACTGAAGCTTTCTTT	CASSLGVGPGTEAFF
NA	TRBJ2-5	TRBD2	TRBV30	16	TGTGCCTGGAGTGCCGAGCGGGGGGGCCGGTGGGAGACCCAGTACTTC	CAWSAERGGRWETQYF
NA	TRBJ2-7	TRBD2	TRBV10-1	20	TGCGCCAGCAGCCCTCCGACTAGCGGGAGCTTGGAGGCGGTCTCCTACGAGCAGTACTTC	CASSPPTSGSLEAVSYEQYF
NA	TRBJ1-1	TRBD1	TRBV5-6	14	TGTGCCAGCAGCTTGAGAAAACCGGGACAGGGAGCTTTCTTT	CASSLRKPGQGAFF
NA	TRBJ1-2	NA	TRBV15	14	TGTGCCACCAGCAGAGATGAAGGGGTTGGGGGCTACACCTTC	CATSRDEGVGGYTF
NA	TRBJ2-7	NA	TRBV5-6	14	TGTGCCAGCAGCTTGCCAGGGGCTCTCTACGAGCAGTACTTC	CASSLPGALYEQYF
NA	TRBJ1-2	NA	TRBV12-3/TRBV12-4	12	TGTGCCAGCAGTTTAGTGGCCCATGGCTACACCTTC	CASSLVAHGYTF
few	TRBJ1-2	NA	TRBV3-1/TRBV3-2	17	TGTGCCAGCAGCCAAGATTTAGGGGCGACCCCTGGAAAGGGCTACACCTTC	CASSQDLGATPGKGYTF
NA	TRBJ1-2	NA	TRBV7-2	14	TGTGCCAGCAGCTCTATTATAAGGGGCGGAGGCTACACCTTC	CASSSIIRGGGYTF
NA	TRBJ2-3	TRBD2	TRBV5-1	16	TGCGCCAGCAGCGAGACTAGCAGATCGGGAACAGATACGCAGTATTTT	CASSETSRSGTDTQYF
NA	TRBJ2-7	TRBD1	TRBV9	13	TGTGCCAGCAGCCGGACAGGGAACTACGAGCAGTACTTC	CASSRTGNYEQYF
NA	TRBJ2-3	TRBD2	TRBV4-3	14	TGCGCCAGCAGCCGGGGACTAGAATCAGATACGCAGTATTTT	CASSRGLESDTQYF
once	TRBJ1-1	TRBD1	TRBV5-1	14	TGCGCCAGCAGCTTGGACTCAGGGGGCACTGAAGCTTTCTTT	CASSLDSGGTEAFF
NA	TRBJ1-6	NA	TRBV13	15	TGTGCCAGCACCAGACAGAGCTCCTATAATTCACCCCTCCACTTT	CASTRQSSYNSPLHF
NA	TRBJ1-4	TRBD1	TRBV7-2	14	TGTGCCAGCAGCTTACGACAGGGTTCTGAAAAACTGTTTTTT	CASSLRQGSEKLFF
NA	TRBJ2-3	TRBD2	TRBV30	14	TGTGCCTGGAGTGTCCCAGCGGGGGAAGATACGCAGTATTTT	CAWSVPAGEDTQYF
NA	TRBJ2-3	NA	TRBV5-4	15	TGTGCCAGCAGCACCGGAGGGCCGGGGACAGATACGCAGTATTTT	CASSTGGPGTDTQYF
NA	TRBJ2-2	NA	TRBV11-2	14	TGTGCCAGCAGCTTTACTAGCTCGGTCGGGGAGCTGTTTTTT	CASSFTSSVGELFF
NA	TRBJ2-7	TRBD2	TRBV2	12	TGTGCCACCCAAGCGGGGGGTTACGAGCAGTACTTC	CATQAGGYEQYF
NA	TRBJ2-2	NA	TRBV11-2	15	TGTGCCAGCAGCTATCGGGTTCTGAACACCGGGGAGCTGTTTTTT	CASSYRVLNTGELFF
NA	TRBJ1-2	NA	TRBV28	13	TGTGCCAGCAGGGCAGGGAGGGGCTATGGCTACACCTTC	CASRAGRGYGYTF
once	TRBJ2-1	NA	TRBV6-2/TRBV6-3	15	TGTGCCAGCAGTCCGGACTTACTCCCCTACAATGAGCAGTTCTTC	CASSPDLLPYNEQFF
NA	TRBJ2-7	TRBD2	TRBV3-1/TRBV3-2	15	TGTGCCAACAGCCAAGCGACTAGCGGAGAATACGAGCAGTACTTC	CANSQATSGEYEQYF
NA	TRBJ1-2	NA	TRBV6-6	14	TGTGCCAGCAGGCCCCGAGGGGGTAGCTATGGCTACACCTTC	CASRPRGGSYGYTF
NA	TRBJ1-2	NA	TRBV6-5	13	TGTGCCAGCAGTTCAACAGCTAACTATGGCTACACCTTC	CASSSTANYGYTF
NA	TRBJ1-1	NA	TRBV7-3	14	TGTGCCAGCAGCTTTGGGGGCGGCAACACTGAAGCTTTCTTT	CASSFGGGNTEAFF
NA	TRBJ2-2	NA	TRBV18	14	TGTGCCAGCTCTCCCGGACAGAACACCGGGGAGCTGTTTTTT	CASSPGQNTGELFF
NA	TRBJ2-7	NA	TRBV6-1	12	TGTGCCAGCAGTGAAGGAGGGTTGGAGCAGTACTTC	CASSEGGLEQYF
NA	TRBJ2-2	NA	TRBV6-1	19	TGTGCCAGCAGTGCCAATTTTTTTCAGGGTCCCGCGAACACCGGGGAGCTGTTTTTT	CASSANFFQGPANTGELFF
NA	TRBJ2-5	TRBD2	TRBV11-2	16	TGTGCCAGCAGCTCCGGACTAGCGGGGGCCAAAGAGACCCAGTACTTC	CASSSGLAGAKETQYF
NA	TRBJ2-3	NA	TRBV27	12	TGTGCCAGCAGCTTATCGCGAGATACGCAGTATTTT	CASSLSRDTQYF
NA	TRBJ1-2	TRBD1	TRBV4-1	17	TGCGCCAGCAGCCAAGACCGGGACAGGGTGGGTTCGGATGGCTACACCTTC	CASSQDRDRVGSDGYTF
NA	TRBJ1-1	NA	TRBV19	14	TGTGCCAGTAGGACAGCGGGGGGGGGAACTGAAGCTTTCTTT	CASRTAGGGTEAFF
NA	TRBJ2-2	NA	TRBV30	14	TGTGCCTGGAGCCGGACAGCGAACACCGGGGAGCTGTTTTTT	CAWSRTANTGELFF
NA	TRBJ1-1	TRBD1	TRBV25-1	14	TGTGCCAGCAAATCGGACAGGTTGAACACTGAAGCTTTCTTT	CASKSDRLNTEAFF
NA	TRBJ2-2	TRBD2	TRBV11-3	16	TGTGCCAGCAGCGTGGGACTAGCAGTGAGCACCGGGGAGCTGTTTTTT	CASSVGLAVSTGELFF
once	TRBJ1-1	TRBD1	TRBV3-1/TRBV3-2	14	TGTGCCAGCAGCCTGGAGGGGGCAGTTACTGAAGCTTTCTTT	CASSLEGAVTEAFF